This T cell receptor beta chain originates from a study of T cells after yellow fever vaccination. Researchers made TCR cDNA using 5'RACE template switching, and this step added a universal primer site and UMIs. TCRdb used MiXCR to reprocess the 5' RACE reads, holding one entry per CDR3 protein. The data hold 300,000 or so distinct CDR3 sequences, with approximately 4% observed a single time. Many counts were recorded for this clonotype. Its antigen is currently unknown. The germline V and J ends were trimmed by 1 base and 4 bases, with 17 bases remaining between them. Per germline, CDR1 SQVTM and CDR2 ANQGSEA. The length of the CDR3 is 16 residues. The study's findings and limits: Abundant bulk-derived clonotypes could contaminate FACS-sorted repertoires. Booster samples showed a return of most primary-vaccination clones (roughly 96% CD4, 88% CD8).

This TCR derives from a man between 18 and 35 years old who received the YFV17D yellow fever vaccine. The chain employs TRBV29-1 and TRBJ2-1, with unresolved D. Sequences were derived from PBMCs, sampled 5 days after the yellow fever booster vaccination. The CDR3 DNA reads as TGCAGCGTTGAAGGGACCTTTCTCGGAAGATACAATGAGCAGTTCTTC. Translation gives CSVEGTFLGRYNEQFF.